This record looks at one T cell receptor (beta chain) sequence and its context. Compared with germline, one end of the junction differs, possibly owing to a read error. This record comes from a study of Japanese encephalitis immunity and Zika vaccine responses. Study overall: TCRs from flavivirus-naive donors were taken at weeks 2, 6, 52 post-ZPIV. Stimulation used either flavivirus-conserved or non-conserved ZIKV pools, or pre-vaccination JEV or YFV peptides. Predicted epitopes under 50 nM were chosen as overlapping ZIKV 15-mers.

This CDR3 comprises 14 residues. Study findings and constraints: Very low-magnitude CD8 responses to ZIKV pools appeared in only a few individuals.

PBMCs were CFSE-labeled and cultured for 6 to 7 days with peptide pools at around 1.1 ug/mL each. Unfixed live CD56-CD19-CD16-CD3+CD4+ CFSE-low cells were sorted as proliferating CD4 T cells. In TCRdb, the 5' RACE reads were re-called with MiXCR into one record per CDR3 protein. The sample has approximately 150 distinct CDR3 sequences; over 10% are singletons. The chain uses TRBV12-3 or TRBV12-4 and TRBJ1-6, with D unclear. The sequencing here drew on antigen-activated CD4+ T cells from blood, cultured, taken during a Zika inactivated vaccine study. The TCR was taken from an adult man who received an inactivated Zika virus vaccine. This chain's CDR3 is CANSFSGDGSPLHF. The DNA for the CDR3 is TGTGCCAACAGTTTCTCCGGGGATGGTTCACCCCTCCACTTT.